This T cell receptor (beta chain) was sequenced during a study of spatial heterogeneity in lung cancer. General study findings and limits: One measure, the expanded intratumoral alpha and beta TCR count, tracked tumor mutation counts.

Specified time point: sample taken at primary tumor resection. The donors, fewer than 90 patients with untreated early-stage non-small cell lung cancer, provided the samples. Researchers sequenced whole RNA taken from tumor, nontumor lung or frozen PBMC without sorting. MiXCR was run by TCRdb on the 5' RACE reads, yielding one entry per CDR3 protein. The sample carries 4,500 to 7,000 distinct CDR3 sequences, 4.8% recorded once. In its sample, this clonotype is medium-sized (0.01 to 0.1%). Its antigen is currently unknown. This beta chain was picked up by a library intended for alpha chains and is off target, so its count carries little meaning. The CDR3 loop spans 11 amino acids. V lost 2 bases to trimming and J lost 15 bases, with 11 bases between them.

The sample here was lung tumor tissue, taken at surgery. This clonotype originated in a male donor with early-stage non-small cell lung cancer. This chain links TRBV12-3 or TRBV12-4 with TRBJ2-1; D ambiguous. The CDR3 reads CASSLNWAPFF. The CDR3 DNA reads as TGTGCCAGCAGTTTAAACTGGGCTCCGTTCTTC.